Listed here are 14 T cell receptor beta chains from one sample, sequenced in a study of T cells in localized non-small cell lung cancer. Repertoires were generated with immunoSEQ multiplex PCR, while TCRdb's copy carries only in-frame clones and drops some. The sample has around 10,000 clones; 25% to 35% are singletons. The sequences come from lung tumor tissue, collected before any cancer treatment. These TCRs come from a man aged 40-75 years with stage I lung adenocarcinoma.

The V gene is TRBV5-1, the J gene TRBJ2-4; TRBD1 agrees at 8 bases. Germline V gene data show CDR1 as SGHRS and CDR2 as YFSETQ. The CDR3 spans 15 residues. The J segment lost 8 bases and the V segment lost 0 bases, leaving 7 bases of the junction unmatched. CDR3 region: CASSLGTGGLDIQYF. In DNA, the CDR3 is TGCGCCAGCAGCTTGGGTACAGGGGGTCTAGACATTCAGTACTTC.

This chain joins TRBV14 and TRBJ2-7, with 8 bases that match TRBD1. Germline lookup yields CDR1 SGHDN and CDR2 FVKESK. The CDR3 runs 16 residues. Germline trimming cut 0 bases from V and 2 bases from J; bases unmatched to any gene: 6. The CDR3 reads CASSQDGDRRTYEQYF. The CDR3 DNA follows: TGTGCCAGCAGCCAAGATGGGGACAGGCGTACCTACGAGCAGTACTTC.

The rearrangement links TRBV5-1 to TRBJ1-1, with 7 bases aligning to TRBD1. Trimming removed 6 bases from V and 8 bases from J; junction bases left unmatched: 13. The germline CDR1 and CDR2 sequences are SGHRS and YFSETQ. The CDR3 consists of 14 residues. The CDR3, as DNA: TGCGCCAGCAACAGGAACAGGGGACGTGTGGAAGCTTTCTTT. Encoded protein: CASNRNRGRVEAFF.

This chain uses TRBV6-8 with TRBJ1-1; D is possibly TRBD1 (5 bases). V was pared by 10 bases and J by 5 bases, with 20 bases between. Looked up from germline, CDR1 is MNHGY and CDR2 is SAAAGT. The CDR3 is 14 residues long. Here the CDR3 DNA reads TGTGCCATCGGCCGGGGCCCCCCCAGAACTGAAGCTTTCTTT. Protein sequence: CAIGRGPPRTEAFF.

This clone was counted ten times or more. This rearrangement joins TRBV11-3 to TRBJ2-5; 11 positions agree with TRBD2. This CDR3 region has 17 residues. After removal of 5 bases from V and 0 bases from J, the junction contained 8 bases not matched to a gene. Germline loops: CDR1 SGHNT, CDR2 YENEEA. As DNA, the CDR3 is TGTGCCAGCAGCCCCTCTAGCGGGGGGAACCACCAAGAGACCCAGTACTTC. The encoded protein is CASSPSSGGNHQETQYF.

This clone was seen more than once but under ten times. This chain connects TRBV11-3 to TRBJ2-1; TRBD1 might be the D (5 bases). The germline V and J ends were trimmed by 5 bases and 3 bases, with 14 bases remaining between them. The CDR3 extends over 15 amino acids. Germline V gene lookup returns CDR1 SGHNT and CDR2 YENEEA. CDR3 nucleotides: TGTGCCAGCAGCGGACCAGGGTGGGGCTACAATGAGCAGTTCTTC. It yields the protein CASSGPGWGYNEQFF.

This clone was detected many times. The J gene is TRBJ2-7, the V gene TRBV11-3, with 8 bases aligning to TRBD1. The CDR3 runs to 15 residues. CDR1 and CDR2 (germline): SGHNT, YENEEA. V lost 1 base, J lost 4 bases, and 6 bases stayed unmatched. The CDR3 reads CASSLGGQGLYEQYF. CDR3 nucleotide sequence: TGTGCCAGCAGCTTAGGCGGACAGGGTCTTTACGAGCAGTACTTC.

In this sample, this clone turned up a few times. This chain links TRBV6-8 with TRBJ1-5; D might be TRBD1 (6 bases). CDR3 length: 16 residues. V was clipped by 5 bases and J by 2 bases, with 16 bases between them. Germline loops: CDR1 MNHGY, CDR2 SAAAGT. The CDR3 sequence: CASSAGAGGGNQPQHF. The CDR3 nucleotides are TGTGCCAGCAGTGCGGGGGCAGGTGGTGGCAATCAGCCCCAGCATTTT.

This clone has a single count. The rearrangement links TRBV19 to TRBJ2-2; D unclear. Per germline, CDR1 LNHDA and CDR2 SQIVND (reference sequence). Trimming left V 3 bases short and J 6 bases short, with 17 bases between. The CDR3 consists of 16 residues. CDR3: CASSIYGQVRPGELFF. DNA of the CDR3: TGTGCCAGTAGTATTTATGGGCAGGTGAGGCCCGGGGAGCTGTTTTTT.

The CDR3 sequence is CASSSIRGTGAEAFF. As DNA, the CDR3 is TGTGCCAGCAGCTCTATCAGGGGGACAGGAGCTGAAGCTTTCTTT. This rearrangement joins TRBV11-3 to TRBJ1-1, with 8 nucleotides matching TRBD1. CDR1 is SGHNT, CDR2 YENEEA, per germline. V shed 4 bases and J 6 bases; nucleotides not matched to a gene: 10. CDR3 length: 15 amino acids.

V gene TRBV9 combines with J gene TRBJ2-1; a weak D match, TRBD1 (6 bases). Germline CDR1 and CDR2: SGDLS and YYNGEE. The V end lost 0 bases, the J end lost 4 bases, and 17 bases lay between the germline ends. This CDR3 is 17 amino acids long. The CDR3 spells CASSVGRATGIYNEQFF. Written as DNA, the CDR3 is TGTGCCAGCAGCGTAGGACGGGCAACAGGGATTTACAATGAGCAGTTCTTC.

By its share, this clone is medium-sized. The rearrangement uses TRBV6-8 and TRBJ1-1, with 7 bases fitting TRBD1. CDR3 length equals 15 residues. Germline V lookup: CDR1 MNHGY, CDR2 SAAAGT. Trimming at V came to 0 bases and at J to 0 bases, leaving 1 base not matched to a gene. Written as DNA, the CDR3 is TGTGCCAGCAGTTACTCGGGACAGATGAACACTGAAGCTTTCTTT. It codes for CASSYSGQMNTEAFF.

The chain has TRBV19 and TRBJ2-2; D may correspond to TRBD1 or TRBD2 (5 bases each). The V end lost 3 bases, the J end lost 7 bases, and 18 bases lay between the germline ends. CDR1 is LNHDA, CDR2 SQIVND, per germline (reference sequence). CDR3 length: 16 amino acids. The CDR3 reads CASSMVGTGSYGELFF. CDR3 nucleotides: TGTGCCAGTAGTATGGTTGGGACGGGGAGTTACGGGGAGCTGTTTTTT.

The gene calls are TRBV30 and TRBJ1-6, with a tentative D call TRBD1 (5 bases). Per the germline V gene, CDR1 is GTSNPN and CDR2 is SVGIG (reference sequence). Trimming shortened V by 4 bases and J by 8 bases, and 12 bases separated the two germline ends. This CDR3 region has 13 residues. DNA for the CDR3: TGTGCCTGGAATATACAGGAAGATTCACCCCTCCACTTT. It translates to CAWNIQEDSPLHF.